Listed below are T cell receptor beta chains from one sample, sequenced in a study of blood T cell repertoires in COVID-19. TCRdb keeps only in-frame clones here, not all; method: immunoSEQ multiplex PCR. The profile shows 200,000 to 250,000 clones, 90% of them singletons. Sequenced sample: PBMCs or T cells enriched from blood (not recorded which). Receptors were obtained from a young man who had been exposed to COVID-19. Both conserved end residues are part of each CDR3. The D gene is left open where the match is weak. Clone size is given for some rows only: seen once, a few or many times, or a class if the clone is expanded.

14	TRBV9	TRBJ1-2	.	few	CASSVAGANYGYTF	TGTGCCAGCAGCGTAGCTGGAGCGAACTATGGCTACACCTTC
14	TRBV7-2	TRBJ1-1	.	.	CASSLSLGNTEAFF	TGTGCCAGCAGCTTATCTCTCGGGAACACTGAAGCTTTCTTT
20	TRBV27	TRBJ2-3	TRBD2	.	CASSSTRLLAGSRKPDTQYF	TGTGCCAGCAGTTCAACCCGCCTCTTAGCGGGGAGCCGAAAACCCGATACGCAGTATTTT
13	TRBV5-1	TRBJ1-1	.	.	CASSYDSNTEAFF	TGCGCCAGCAGCTACGACAGTAACACTGAAGCTTTCTTT
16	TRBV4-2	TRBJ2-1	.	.	CASSHTLGGSNNEQFF	TGTGCCAGCAGCCACACTCTTGGCGGGTCCAACAATGAGCAGTTCTTC
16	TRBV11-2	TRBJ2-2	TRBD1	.	CASSSRDRVNTGELFF	TGTGCCAGCAGCTCAAGGGACAGGGTGAACACCGGGGAGCTGTTTTTT
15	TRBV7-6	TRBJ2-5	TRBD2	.	CASSLVGLAGETQYF	TGTGCCAGCAGCTTAGTGGGACTAGCTGGGGAGACCCAGTACTTC
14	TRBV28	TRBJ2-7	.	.	CASTGPGTSYEQYF	TGTGCCAGCACCGGGCCCGGGACTTCCTACGAGCAGTACTTC
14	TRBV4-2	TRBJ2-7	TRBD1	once	CASSQRDRSYEQYF	TGTGCCAGCAGCCAAAGGGACAGGTCCTACGAGCAGTACTTC
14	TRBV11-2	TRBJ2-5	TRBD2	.	CASTKTGGGETQYF	TGTGCCAGCACCAAGACGGGAGGTGGGGAGACCCAGTACTTC
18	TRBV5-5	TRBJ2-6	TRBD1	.	CASSQGGTGISGANVLTF	TGTGCCAGCAGCCAGGGGGGGACAGGGATCTCTGGGGCCAACGTCCTGACTTTC
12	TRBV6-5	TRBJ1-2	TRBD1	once	CASRQGGDGYTF	TGTGCCAGCAGACAGGGGGGAGATGGCTACACCTTC
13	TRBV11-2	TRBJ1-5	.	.	CASSFRGNQPQHF	TGTGCCAGCAGCTTCAGGGGTAATCAGCCCCAGCATTTT
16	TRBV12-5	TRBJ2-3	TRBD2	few	CASGLVRLAGGYTQYF	TGTGCTAGTGGTTTGGTACGGCTAGCGGGGGGATATACGCAGTATTTT
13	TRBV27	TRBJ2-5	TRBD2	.	CASSLRGGETQYF	TGTGCCAGCAGTTTACGGGGGGGAGAGACCCAGTACTTC